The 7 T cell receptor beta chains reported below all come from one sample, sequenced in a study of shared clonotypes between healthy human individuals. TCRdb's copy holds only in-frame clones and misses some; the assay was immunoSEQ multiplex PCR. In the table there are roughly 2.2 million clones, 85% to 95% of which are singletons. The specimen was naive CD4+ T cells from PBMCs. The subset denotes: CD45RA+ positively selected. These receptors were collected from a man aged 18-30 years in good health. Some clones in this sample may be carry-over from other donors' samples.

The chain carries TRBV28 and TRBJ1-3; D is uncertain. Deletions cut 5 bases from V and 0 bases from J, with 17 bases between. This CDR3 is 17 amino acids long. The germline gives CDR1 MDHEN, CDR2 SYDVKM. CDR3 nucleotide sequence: TGTGCCAGCAGTCTACTAACCGGGAGACGCTCTGGAAACACCATATATTTT. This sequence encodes CASSLLTGRRSGNTIYF. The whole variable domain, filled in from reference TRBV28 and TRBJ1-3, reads DVKVTQSSRYLVKRTGEKVFLECVQDMDHENMFWYRQDPGLGLRLIYFSYDVKMKEKGDIPEGYSVSREKKERFSLILESASTNQTSMYLCASSLLTGRRSGNTIYFGEGSWLTVV.

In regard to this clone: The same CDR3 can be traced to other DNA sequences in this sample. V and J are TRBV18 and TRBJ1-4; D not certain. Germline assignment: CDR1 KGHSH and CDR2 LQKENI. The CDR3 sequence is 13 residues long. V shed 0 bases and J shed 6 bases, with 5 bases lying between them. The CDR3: CASSPPADEKLFF. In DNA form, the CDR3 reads TGTGCCAGCTCACCACCAGCCGATGAAAAACTGTTTTTT.

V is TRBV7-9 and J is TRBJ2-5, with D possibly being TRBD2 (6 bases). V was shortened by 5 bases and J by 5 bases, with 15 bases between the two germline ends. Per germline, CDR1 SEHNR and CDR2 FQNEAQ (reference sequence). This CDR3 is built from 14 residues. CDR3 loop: CASSRRGGEETQYF. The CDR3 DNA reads TGTGCCAGCAGCCGGCGGGGCGGGGAGGAGACCCAGTACTTC.

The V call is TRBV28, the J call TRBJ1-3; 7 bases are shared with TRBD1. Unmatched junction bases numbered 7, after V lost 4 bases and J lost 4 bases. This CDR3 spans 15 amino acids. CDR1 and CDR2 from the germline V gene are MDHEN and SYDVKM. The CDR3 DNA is TGTGCCAGCAGTTCAAAGGGGGCGCAAGGAAACACCATATATTTT. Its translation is CASSSKGAQGNTIYF.

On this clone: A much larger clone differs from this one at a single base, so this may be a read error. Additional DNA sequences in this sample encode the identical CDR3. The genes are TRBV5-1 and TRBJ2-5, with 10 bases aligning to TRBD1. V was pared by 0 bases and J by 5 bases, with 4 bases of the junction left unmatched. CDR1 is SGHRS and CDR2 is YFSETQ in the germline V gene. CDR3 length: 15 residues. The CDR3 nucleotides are TGCGCCAGCAGCTTGGCCGGGACAGGGGACGAGACCCAGTACTTC. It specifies CASSLAGTGDETQYF.

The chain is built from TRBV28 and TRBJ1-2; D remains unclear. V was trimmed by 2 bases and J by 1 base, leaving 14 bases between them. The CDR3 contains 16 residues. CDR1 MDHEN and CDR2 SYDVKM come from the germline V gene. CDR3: CASSLAEVLGNYGYTF. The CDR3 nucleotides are TGTGCCAGCAGTTTAGCTGAGGTCTTGGGTAACTATGGCTACACCTTC.

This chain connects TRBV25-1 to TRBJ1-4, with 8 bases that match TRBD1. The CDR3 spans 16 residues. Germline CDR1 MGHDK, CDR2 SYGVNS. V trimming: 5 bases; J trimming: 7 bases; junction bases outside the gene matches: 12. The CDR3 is CASSRGRTGRSEKLFF. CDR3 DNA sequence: TGTGCCAGCAGTCGGGGTCGGACAGGGAGAAGTGAAAAACTGTTTTTT.